This TCR beta chain was observed in a study of blood T cell repertoires in COVID-19. The germline V and J ends were trimmed by 4 bases and 2 bases, with 12 bases remaining between them. CDR3 length equals 14 residues. Germline V lookup: CDR1 SGHTA, CDR2 FQGNSA. Cohorts were determined from participant-reported clinical history. Generated by immunoSEQ multiplex PCR, the TCRdb table keeps only in-frame clones and is missing some. This sample has roughly 150,000 clones, with 80% found just once. The chain has TRBV7-2 and TRBJ2-7, with a weak D call TRBD1 (5 bases). The receptor was derived from a woman aged 55 to 70 who had recovered from COVID-19. Sequencing was performed on PBMCs or T cells enriched from blood (not recorded which). CDR3 sequence: CASSSGLVPYEQYF. CDR3 DNA: TGTGCCAGCAGCTCAGGGCTAGTTCCCTACGAGCAGTACTTC.